The present T cell receptor beta chain was sequenced within a study of blood T cells in healthy people across ages. At the level of the study: For every two T cells, template switching captured about one barcoded beta molecule.

Study observations and caveats: Diversity of TCR beta per million T cells declined in a roughly linear way with age.

Worth noting for this clonotype: Its specificity is unknown. A read error may account for a junction end that differs from germline.

Germline-derived CDR1 and CDR2 are ENHRY and SYGVKD. There are 14 residues in the CDR3. A J-beta primer mix and a sample-barcoded 5' primer were used in a second PCR of about 6 to 12 cycles. TCRdb independently ran MiXCR on the 5' RACE reads; one entry per CDR3 protein. There are about 1.1 million distinct CDR3 sequences in the sample; roughly two fifths occur only once, and approximately 14% lies in the top ten. The chain is built from TRBV10-3 and TRBJ2-1; weak D call: TRBD1 (5 bases). This receptor was identified in a man aged 18-30 years in good health. The sequenced sample consisted of blood. Here the CDR3 DNA reads TGTGCCACCAGTGAGGCGCGGACAAGCAATGAGCAGTTCTTC. Amino acid sequence: CATSEARTSNEQFF.